The rows below give T cell receptor beta chains drawn from one sample of a study of blood T cells in healthy people across ages. TCRdb re-called the 5' RACE reads through MiXCR, storing one row per CDR3 protein. This sample carries about 1.7 million distinct CDR3 sequences, 28% of them seen once, and the ten largest clones take 7.7%. The sample comprised blood. Receptor source: a young woman in good health. The CDR3 runs from the conserved cysteine through the conserved F or W. A D gene is named only where the DNA matches it firmly. Some rows have no size entry. The others give once, few or many, or a class for an expanded clone.

TRBJ2-7,TRBV12-3/TRBV12-4,.,TRBD2,TGTGCCAGCAGTTTGAGCGGGGGGGCCTACAAGCAGTACTTC,CASSLSGGAYKQYF
TRBJ1-2,TRBV28,many,.,TGTGCCAGCAGGATGACAGCGAGCGGCTACACCTTC,CASRMTASGYTF
TRBJ2-3,TRBV9,few,TRBD1,TGTGCCAGCAGCGTAGTAGGGGGCGCAGATACGCAGTATTTT,CASSVVGGADTQYF
TRBJ1-2,TRBV12-3/TRBV12-4,.,.,TGTGCCAGGAGTTCCTCAGGGTTTGGGTATGGCTACACCTTC,CARSSSGFGYGYTF
TRBJ2-1,TRBV12-5,.,.,TGTGCTAGTGGTACACGGACAGGACGGGGGATTAAGCAGTTCTTC,CASGTRTGRGIKQFF
TRBJ2-7,TRBV10-3,many,TRBD1,TGTGCCATCAGAAGGGGACAGGGCTACGAGCAGTACTTC,CAIRRGQGYEQYF
TRBJ1-2,TRBV7-6,many,.,TGTGCCAGCAGCCCTTACCGAGGCCCAAATGGCTACACCTTC,CASSPYRGPNGYTF
TRBJ1-1,TRBV7-9,few,.,TGTGCCAGCAGCTTTATGACAGGCGTGAACACTGAAGCTTTCTTT,CASSFMTGVNTEAFF
TRBJ2-7,TRBV20-1,many,.,TGCAGTGCTATCGGCGGAACCTACGACGAGCAGTACTTC,CSAIGGTYDEQYF
TRBJ2-5,TRBV5-1,few,TRBD2,TGCGCCAGCAGTCGAGGGGAGGGTCGGGAGACCCAGTACTTC,CASSRGEGRETQYF
TRBJ2-5,TRBV20-1,.,.,TGCAGTGCTACCGGGGTAGGGGTCGAGACCCAGTACTTC,CSATGVGVETQYF
TRBJ2-1,TRBV3-1,few,.,TGTGCCAGCGGTGTGAACTATGAGCAGTTCTTC,CASGVNYEQFF
TRBJ2-7,TRBV5-1,few,.,TGCGCCAGCAGCCCCCAGCAGGGACGGGACGAGCAGTACTTC,CASSPQQGRDEQYF
TRBJ1-4,TRBV20-1,.,.,TGCAGTGCTAGAGTAGGGGGTGAAAAACTGTTTTTT,CSARVGGEKLFF
TRBJ2-5,TRBV11-2,few,TRBD2,TGTGCCAGCAACCCCTCAGCGGGGGTCCAAGAGACCCAGTACTTC,CASNPSAGVQETQYF
TRBJ2-3,TRBV24-1,few,.,TGTGCCACCATCTACGGGACAGATACGCAGTATTTT,CATIYGTDTQYF